This T cell receptor beta chain was sequenced during a study of beta chain features in type 1 diabetes. Findings and limits, study-wide: Compared with healthy donors, patients appeared to share more similar naive, central memory and regulatory TCRB repertoires. Using cDNA template may skew counts toward highly expressing activated cells. Patients with Type 1 diabetes showed moderately but significantly shorter TCRB CDR3s in all four CD4+ subsets.

Every participating donor gave one draw, a heparinised blood sample averaging around 0.11 L. This clone has just a few counts. Its antigen is currently unknown. Other DNA sequences of this sample code for an identical CDR3. CDR3 length: 13 residues. Trimming took 4 bases from V and 4 from J, leaving 10 bases between them. Germline V gene data show CDR1 as SGHRS and CDR2 as YFSETQ. Expressed TCRB transcripts were sequenced, since all the RNA that had been isolated was reverse transcribed. Repertoires were generated with immunoSEQ multiplex PCR, while TCRdb's copy carries only in-frame clones and drops some. The sample carries 600,000 to 700,000 clones, 9.5% to 15% recorded once.

The source of this sequence is a young man with type 1 diabetes. The sample taken for sequencing was naive CD4+ T cells from blood. The chain links TRBV5-1 to TRBJ2-3, with D possibly TRBD1 on 6 matching bases. In DNA, the CDR3 is TGCGCCAGCAGCCTCACAGGGTCAGATACGCAGTATTTT. This codes for CASSLTGSDTQYF.